This T cell receptor (beta chain) is drawn from a study of regulatory T cells in long-lasting Graves disease listed by TCRdb under 2021. A note on the overall study: In the newly diagnosed Graves' disease group, patients had been taking antithyroid drugs for less than 3 months. This study used TCR sequencing and RNA sequencing of peripheral blood to compare persistent Graves' disease patients against newly diagnosed Graves' disease patients. The study was registered as a clinical trial and conducted in China. TCR sequencing covered 13 persistent and 20 or so newly diagnosed Graves' disease patients, some 33 samples in total.

A remark on this clonotype: Its binding antigen is unknown. No quality values exist for individual bases; no much larger clone is one base distant.

The study at large found these results: Preferential use of TRBV28, TRBJ1-2 and TRBJ2-5 was observed in persistent disease, whereas TRBV20-1 and TRBJ2-1 were favored in newly diagnosed disease. Only peripheral blood was studied, because thyroid tissue, the primary lesion, was inaccessible. More public clonotypes were shared among persistent patients (under 3,000) than among newly diagnosed patients (over 900). Compared with newly diagnosed patients, patients with persistent Graves' disease had lower TCR Shannon entropy and fewer highly expanded clones, which suggests clonal expansion. The authors noted that the small sample size was a limitation that may lower accuracy. Sequencing and analysis were limited to the TCR beta chain.

This specimen's time point label, per the study, means: newly diagnosed GD, antithyroid drugs for less than 3 months. RNA was extracted from PBMCs in TRIzol for both TCR sequencing and RNA sequencing. Graves' disease was diagnosed according to American Thyroid Association guidelines. Patients for the study were recruited at an endocrinology department in Xi'an, China. Each patient gave approximately 9.7 milliliters of peripheral blood, collected in an EDTA anticoagulant tube. PBMCs were isolated by Ficoll Paque Plus density gradient separation without further T cell sorting. An Agilent 2100 Bioanalyzer and agarose gel were used to assess RNA quality, and a NanoDrop 2000 was used to measure RNA concentration. From a lookup of the germline V gene, CDR1 and CDR2 are SGHDN and FVKESK. The CDR3 contains 16 residues, cysteine and phenylalanine counted. Only the CDR3 portion is preserved as DNA: 48 bases, with reading frame beginning at the first base. Between the V and J ends, shortened by 3 bases and 0 bases respectively, the junction contains 9 bases.

Library generation was performed with multiplex PCR. Sequencing took place on an Illumina HiSeq 4000. TCR beta libraries were built with iRepertoire HTBI primers and Arm-PCR amplification of CDR3 regions. PCR products were gel purified before sequencing. The study's own analysis went as follows. Gene usage analysis of CDR3 amino acid clonotypes used the 60 to 75 TRBV and 14 to 15 TRBJ segments found across samples. COPE and FqMerger were used to merge filtered high-quality paired reads into contigs. BLAST was used to align contigs to IMGT TRBV, TRBD and TRBJ reference genes, and CDR3 was defined according to IMGT. Clonotypes above 0.1% frequency were classified as highly expanded clones. Shannon entropy served as the measure of repertoire diversity, while the Gini coefficient captured V-J evenness. A clonotype was considered public if more than one individual shared it. TCRdb ran its own pipeline on the public reads, namely fastp trimming at Q25 and MiXCR clone calling, and kept in-frame beta chains. One record per CDR3 amino acid sequence lists the most common genes and DNA. TCRdb, not the authors, supplied the V and J calls. The sample table shows roughly 350,000 distinct CDR3 sequences, and 15% to 20% are seen once. Of the sample, over 20% is held by the ten largest clones.

This sample also belongs to another study, concerning T cells in Graves' hyperthyroidism and ophthalmopathy. The other study reports the following: Stable Graves' hyperthyroidism was defined as the absence of progression to ophthalmopathy over 18 months of follow-up. The hyperthyroidism patients were between 18 and 65 years old and newly diagnosed, with a disease duration of less than 2 months. The study excluded patients with uncontrolled infections, other autoimmune diseases, pregnancy or lactation. Diagnoses were based on clinical symptoms, serum thyroxine and TRAb, thyroid ultrasound and orbital computed tomography. The first round of RT-PCR for the TCR CDR3 was performed with the HTBI primer set and the Qiagen OneStep RT-PCR kit. Most expanded thyroid clonotypes (frequency above 0.001) were also detected in blood, a finding suggesting that blood repertoires may reflect thyroid immune responses. Ophthalmopathy was separated from stable hyperthyroidism by a 13 V-J signature model, with just over 85% sensitivity and about 84% specificity obtained in cross-validation and 80%/75% obtained in testing. In validation, progression to ophthalmopathy was predicted by the model with around 70% sensitivity and approximately 78% specificity, a median of approximately 7.1 months before onset. TCR V-J signatures able to tell the groups apart were searched for in a discovery cohort of 90 to 100 patients, of whom roughly 42 had Graves' ophthalmopathy and 55 to 60 had stable Graves' hyperthyroidism. An independent validation cohort of under 20 hyperthyroidism patients and approximately 17 patients who later progressed to ophthalmopathy tested prospective prediction of ophthalmopathy. For training and testing, the approximately 97 patients in the discovery cohort were randomly divided in a 7:3 ratio. Thyroid tissue and blood T-cell repertoires from about six Graves' hyperthyroidism patients were also compared in the study. After sampling, hyperthyroidism patients received methimazole starting at 30 mg daily, and ophthalmopathy patients received high-dose intravenous methylprednisolone. The libraries were constructed in a second round of multiplex PCR and then size-selected and purified. Paired-end sequencing of the libraries was performed with 100 bp reads on an Illumina HiSeq2000. SOAPnuke was used to process the raw data, throwing out any read that contained adapters or uncalled bases, had a mean Phred below 15, or lacked an exact constant-primer or identifier match. COPE v1.2.5 was used to merge high-quality paired reads, and clonotypes were defined as unique nucleotide sequences. MiTCR v1.1 was used to align clonotypes to the IMGT TRBV, TRBD and TRBJ reference segments. The analysis was restricted to V-J combinations with a frequency above 0.0001, which together covered about 99% of the repertoires. A TCS score was defined as the ratio of F50 (clonal expansion) to E x V (chaos), with BLOSUM62-based TCRdist applied between CDR3 peptides within each V-J. Welch's t-statistics and random forest reduced roughly 500 V-J features to 10 to 15, which were used in a naive Bayes classifier (R e1071). Sample size was not statistically predetermined, and investigators were not blinded to group allocation. The paper reports TCR Vbeta CDR3 sequencing of about 140 peripheral blood samples: fewer than 50 ophthalmopathy, under 80 hyperthyroidism and roughly 17 progressor patients.

The chain is made from TRBV14 and TRBJ2-6; the D gene is unclear. This clonotype was obtained from a woman aged 18-29 years with Graves disease. Donor details come from another sample of the same person, matched by shared clones. Sequenced material: peripheral blood mononuclear cells (PBMCs), taken at new diagnosis, from a patient treated with antithyroid drugs. The CDR3 protein: CASSHGRFSGANVLTF. The sequenced DNA is TGTGCCAGCAGCCATGGCCGGTTCTCTGGGGCCAACGTCCTGACTTTC.